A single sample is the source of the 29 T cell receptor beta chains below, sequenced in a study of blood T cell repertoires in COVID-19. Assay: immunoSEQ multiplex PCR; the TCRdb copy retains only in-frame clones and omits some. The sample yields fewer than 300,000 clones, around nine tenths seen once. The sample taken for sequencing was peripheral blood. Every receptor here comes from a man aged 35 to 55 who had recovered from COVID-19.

CDR3 coding DNA: TGTGCCAGCAGCGGGGGACTACAACCAAACACCGGGGAGCTGTTTTTT. It codes for CASSGGLQPNTGELFF. The chain links TRBV9 to TRBJ2-2; 7 positions match TRBD2. CDR1 SGDLS and CDR2 YYNGEE come from the germline V gene. V lost 3 bases to trimming and J lost 2 bases; unmatched junction nucleotides: 7. CDR3 length: 16 amino acids.

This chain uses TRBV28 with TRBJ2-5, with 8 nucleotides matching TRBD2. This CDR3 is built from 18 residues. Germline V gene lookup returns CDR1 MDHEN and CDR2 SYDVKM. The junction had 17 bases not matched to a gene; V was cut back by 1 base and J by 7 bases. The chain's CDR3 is CASSLYGRSGGFAATQYF. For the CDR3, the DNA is TGTGCCAGCAGTTTATACGGACGGAGCGGGGGTTTTGCAGCGACCCAGTACTTC. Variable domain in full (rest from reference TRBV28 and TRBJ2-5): DVKVTQSSRYLVKRTGEKVFLECVQDMDHENMFWYRQDPGLGLRLIYFSYDVKMKEKGDIPEGYSVSREKKERFSLILESASTNQTSMYLCASSLYGRSGGFAATQYFGPGTRLLVL.

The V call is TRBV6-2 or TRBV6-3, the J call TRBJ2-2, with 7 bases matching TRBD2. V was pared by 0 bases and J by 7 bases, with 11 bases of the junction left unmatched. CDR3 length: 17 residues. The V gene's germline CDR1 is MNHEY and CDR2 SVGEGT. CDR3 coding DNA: TGTGCCAGCAGTTACTCGTTTAGCGGGCTGGGGATCGGGGAGCTGTTTTTT. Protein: CASSYSFSGLGIGELFF.

The CDR3 DNA is TGTGCCAGCAGTTTCATCAGGGGCGGTTTGTACACCGGGGAGCTGTTTTTT. This sequence encodes CASSFIRGGLYTGELFF. The chain joins TRBV28 to TRBJ2-2, with D possibly TRBD1 on 6 matching bases. The CDR3 contains 17 residues. V lost 3 bases and J 3 bases, leaving 17 bases between the germline ends. CDR1 and CDR2 (germline): MDHEN, SYDVKM.

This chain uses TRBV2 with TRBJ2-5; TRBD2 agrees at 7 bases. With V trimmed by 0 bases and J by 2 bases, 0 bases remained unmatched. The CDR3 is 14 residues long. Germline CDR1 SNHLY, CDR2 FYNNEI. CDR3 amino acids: CASSEAGGQETQYF. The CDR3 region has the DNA TGTGCCAGCAGTGAAGCGGGGGGGCAAGAGACCCAGTACTTC. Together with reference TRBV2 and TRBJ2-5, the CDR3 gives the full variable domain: EPEVTQTPSHQVTQMGQEVILRCVPISNHLYFYWYRQILGQKVEFLVSFYNNEISEKSEIFDDQFSVERPDGSNFTLKIRSTKLEDSAMYFCASSEAGGQETQYFGPGTRLLVL.

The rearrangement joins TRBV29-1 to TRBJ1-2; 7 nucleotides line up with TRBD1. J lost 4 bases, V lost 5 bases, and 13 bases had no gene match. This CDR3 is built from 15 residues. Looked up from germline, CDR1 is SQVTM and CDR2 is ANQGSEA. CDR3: CSVFGTATKGYGYTF. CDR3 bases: TGCAGCGTTTTCGGGACAGCCACCAAGGGCTATGGCTACACCTTC.

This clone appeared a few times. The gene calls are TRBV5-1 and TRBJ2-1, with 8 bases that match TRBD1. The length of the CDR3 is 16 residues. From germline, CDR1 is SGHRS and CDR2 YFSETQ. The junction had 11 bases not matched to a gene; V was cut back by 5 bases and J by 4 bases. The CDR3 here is CASSRSGTGEYNEQFF. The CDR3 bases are TGCGCCAGCAGTCGATCCGGGACAGGCGAATACAATGAGCAGTTCTTC.

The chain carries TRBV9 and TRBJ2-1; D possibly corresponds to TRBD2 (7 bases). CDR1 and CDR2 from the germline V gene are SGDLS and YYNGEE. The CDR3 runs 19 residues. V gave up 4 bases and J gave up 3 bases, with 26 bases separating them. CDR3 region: CASSPESRRGGAFYNEQFF. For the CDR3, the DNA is TGTGCCAGCAGCCCCGAATCAAGAAGGGGGGGGGCCTTCTACAATGAGCAGTTCTTC.

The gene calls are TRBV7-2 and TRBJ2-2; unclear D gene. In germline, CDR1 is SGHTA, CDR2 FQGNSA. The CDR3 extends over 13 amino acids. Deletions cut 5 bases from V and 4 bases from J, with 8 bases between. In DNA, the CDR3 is TGTGCCAGCAGCATTGACTTCACCGGGGAGCTGTTTTTT. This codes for CASSIDFTGELFF.

DNA for the CDR3: TGTGCCACCAGCAGAGCGGAGGGGAACGAGCAGTTCTTC. Protein sequence: CATSRAEGNEQFF. The chain employs TRBV15 and TRBJ2-1, with a tentative D call TRBD2 (6 bases). The V and J ends lost 1 base and 10 bases respectively, with 11 bases between them. The germline CDR1 and CDR2 sequences are LNHNV and YYDKDF (reference sequence). This CDR3 comprises 13 residues.

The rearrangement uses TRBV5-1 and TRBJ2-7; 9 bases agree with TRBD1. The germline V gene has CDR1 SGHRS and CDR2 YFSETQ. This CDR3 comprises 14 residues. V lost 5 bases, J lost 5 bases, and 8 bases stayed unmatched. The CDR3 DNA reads TGCGCCAGCAGTCCCGGGACAGGGACGGACGAGCAGTACTTC. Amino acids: CASSPGTGTDEQYF. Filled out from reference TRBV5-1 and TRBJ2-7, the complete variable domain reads KAGVTQTPRYLIKTRGQQVTLSCSPISGHRSVSWYQQTPGQGLQFLFEYFSETQRNKGNFPGRFSGRQFSNSRSEMNVSTLELGDSALYLCASSPGTGTDEQYFGPGTRLTVT.

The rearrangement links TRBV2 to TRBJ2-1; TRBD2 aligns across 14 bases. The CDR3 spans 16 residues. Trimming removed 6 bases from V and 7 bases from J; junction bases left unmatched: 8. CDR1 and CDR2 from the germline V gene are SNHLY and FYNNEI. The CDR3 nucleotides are TGTGCCAGCAGCGGACTAGCGGGGGGTAATTGGAATGAGCAGTTCTTC. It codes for CASSGLAGGNWNEQFF.

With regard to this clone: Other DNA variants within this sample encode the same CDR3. The CDR3 nucleotides read TGCGCCAGCAGCCTCGGGACTAGCGGGGGATACAATGAGCAGTTCTTC. Encoded protein: CASSLGTSGGYNEQFF. This sequence joins TRBV5-1 and TRBJ2-1; TRBD2 agrees at 14 bases. Looked up from germline, CDR1 is SGHRS and CDR2 is YFSETQ. The V gene end was trimmed by 4 bases and the J gene end by 4 bases; junction bases not matched to a gene: 4. CDR3 length equals 16 residues.

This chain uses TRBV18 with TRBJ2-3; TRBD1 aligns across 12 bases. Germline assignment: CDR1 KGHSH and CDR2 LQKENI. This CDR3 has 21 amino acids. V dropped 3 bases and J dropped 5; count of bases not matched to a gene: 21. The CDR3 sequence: CASSPLGQGASQTGGRDTQYF. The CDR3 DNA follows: TGTGCCAGCTCACCCCTGGGACAGGGGGCGTCCCAGACGGGCGGGCGAGATACGCAGTATTTT.

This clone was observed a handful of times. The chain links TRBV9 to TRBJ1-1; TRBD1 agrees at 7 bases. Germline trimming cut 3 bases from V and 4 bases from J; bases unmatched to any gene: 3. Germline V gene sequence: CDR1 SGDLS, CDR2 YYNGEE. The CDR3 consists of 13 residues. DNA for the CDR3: TGTGCCAGCAGCGCAGACAGGGCCACTGAAGCTTTCTTT. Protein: CASSADRATEAFF.

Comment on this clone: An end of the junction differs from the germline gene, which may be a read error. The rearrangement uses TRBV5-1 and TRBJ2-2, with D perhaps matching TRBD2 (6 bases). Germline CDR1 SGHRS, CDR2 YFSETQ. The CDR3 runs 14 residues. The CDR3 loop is CASSGDLEGIPRVF. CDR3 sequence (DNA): TGCGCCAGCAGCGGGGACCTGGAGGGGATCCCCAGGGTTTTT.

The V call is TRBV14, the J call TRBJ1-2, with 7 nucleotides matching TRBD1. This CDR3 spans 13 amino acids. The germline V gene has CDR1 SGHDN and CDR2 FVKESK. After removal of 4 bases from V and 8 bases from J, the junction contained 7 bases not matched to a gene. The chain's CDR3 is CASSRETGFGYTF. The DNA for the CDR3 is TGTGCCAGCAGCCGAGAGACAGGGTTCGGCTACACCTTC.

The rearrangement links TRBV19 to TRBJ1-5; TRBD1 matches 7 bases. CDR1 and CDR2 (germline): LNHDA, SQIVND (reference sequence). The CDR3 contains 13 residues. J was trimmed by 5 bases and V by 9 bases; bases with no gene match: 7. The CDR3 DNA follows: TGTGCCAGCGGGGGACAGTGGTATCAGCCCCAGCATTTT. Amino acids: CASGGQWYQPQHF.

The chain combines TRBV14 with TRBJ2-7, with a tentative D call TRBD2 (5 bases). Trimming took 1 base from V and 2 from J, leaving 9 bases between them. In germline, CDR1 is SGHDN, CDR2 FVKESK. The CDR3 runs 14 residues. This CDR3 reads CASSQGRRTYEQYF. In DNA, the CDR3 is TGTGCCAGCAGCCAAGGGAGGAGAACCTACGAGCAGTACTTC.

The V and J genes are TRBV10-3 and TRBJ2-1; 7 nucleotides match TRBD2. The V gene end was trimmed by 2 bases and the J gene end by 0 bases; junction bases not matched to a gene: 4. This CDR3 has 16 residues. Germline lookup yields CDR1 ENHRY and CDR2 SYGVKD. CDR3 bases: TGTGCCATCAGTGAGGGACTAGATTCCTCCTACAATGAGCAGTTCTTC. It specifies CAISEGLDSSYNEQFF.

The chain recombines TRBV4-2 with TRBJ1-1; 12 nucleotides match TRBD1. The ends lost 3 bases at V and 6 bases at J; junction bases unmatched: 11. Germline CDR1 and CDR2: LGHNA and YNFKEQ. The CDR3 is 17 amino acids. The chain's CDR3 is CASSHRDRGPAWPEAFF. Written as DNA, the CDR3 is TGTGCCAGCAGCCACCGGGACAGGGGGCCCGCCTGGCCTGAAGCTTTCTTT.

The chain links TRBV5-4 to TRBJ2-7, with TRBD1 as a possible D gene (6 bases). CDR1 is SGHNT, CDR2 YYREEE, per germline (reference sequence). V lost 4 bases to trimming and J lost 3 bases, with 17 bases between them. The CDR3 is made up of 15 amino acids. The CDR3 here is CASSVPGQDRYEQYF. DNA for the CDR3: TGTGCCAGCAGCGTACCGGGACAAGACCGCTACGAGCAGTACTTC.

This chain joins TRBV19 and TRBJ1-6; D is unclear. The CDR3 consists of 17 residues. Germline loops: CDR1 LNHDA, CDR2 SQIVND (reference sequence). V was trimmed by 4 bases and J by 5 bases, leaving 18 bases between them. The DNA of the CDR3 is TGTGCCAGTAGTAGGGTCCATGAGGGCGTGAATAATTCACCCCTCCACTTT. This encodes CASSRVHEGVNNSPLHF. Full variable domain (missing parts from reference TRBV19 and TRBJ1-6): DGGITQSPKYLFRKEGQNVTLSCEQNLNHDAMYWYRQDPGQGLRLIYYSQIVNDFQKGDIAEGYSVSREKKESFPLTVTSAQKNPTAFYLCASSRVHEGVNNSPLHFGNGTRLTVT.

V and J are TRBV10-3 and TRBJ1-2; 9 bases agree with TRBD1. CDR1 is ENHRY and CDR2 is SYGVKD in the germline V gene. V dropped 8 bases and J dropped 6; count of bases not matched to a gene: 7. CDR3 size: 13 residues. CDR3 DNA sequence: TGTGCCATCCGAACAGGGGGCCTAGATGGCTACACCTTC. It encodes CAIRTGGLDGYTF.

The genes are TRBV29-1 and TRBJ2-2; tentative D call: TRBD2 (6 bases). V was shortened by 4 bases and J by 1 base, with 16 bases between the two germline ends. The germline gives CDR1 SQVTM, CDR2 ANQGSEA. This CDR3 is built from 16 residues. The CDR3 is CSVGNPGLVNTGELFF. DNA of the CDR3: TGCAGCGTTGGCAACCCGGGACTGGTGAACACCGGGGAGCTGTTTTTT.

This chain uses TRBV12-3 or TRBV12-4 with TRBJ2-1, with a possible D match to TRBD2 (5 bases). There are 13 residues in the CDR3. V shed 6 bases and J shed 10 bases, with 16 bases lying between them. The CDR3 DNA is TGTGCCAGCAGGAATCTGGCAGGCGGGGAGCAGTTCTTC. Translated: CASRNLAGGEQFF.

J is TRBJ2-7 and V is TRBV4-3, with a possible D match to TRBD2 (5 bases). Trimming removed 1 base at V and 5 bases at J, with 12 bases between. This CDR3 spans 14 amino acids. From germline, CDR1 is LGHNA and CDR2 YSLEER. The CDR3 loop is CASSQGIGGNEQYF. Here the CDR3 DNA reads TGCGCCAGCAGCCAAGGAATCGGAGGAAACGAGCAGTACTTC.

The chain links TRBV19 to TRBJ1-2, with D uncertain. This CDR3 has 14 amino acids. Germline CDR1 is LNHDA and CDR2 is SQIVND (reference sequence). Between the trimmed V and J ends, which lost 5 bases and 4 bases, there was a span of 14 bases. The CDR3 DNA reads TGTGCCAGTAGTTCCGTTGGTCGGAGCTATGGCTACACCTTC. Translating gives CASSSVGRSYGYTF.

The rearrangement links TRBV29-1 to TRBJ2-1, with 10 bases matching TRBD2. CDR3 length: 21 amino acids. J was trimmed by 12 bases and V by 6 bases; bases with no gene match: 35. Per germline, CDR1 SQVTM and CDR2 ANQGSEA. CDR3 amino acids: CSVPLAGGTGTSASKMTAQFF. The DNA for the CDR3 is TGCAGCGTCCCTCTGGCAGGAGGGACCGGGACTAGCGCCTCGAAAATGACTGCGCAGTTCTTC.